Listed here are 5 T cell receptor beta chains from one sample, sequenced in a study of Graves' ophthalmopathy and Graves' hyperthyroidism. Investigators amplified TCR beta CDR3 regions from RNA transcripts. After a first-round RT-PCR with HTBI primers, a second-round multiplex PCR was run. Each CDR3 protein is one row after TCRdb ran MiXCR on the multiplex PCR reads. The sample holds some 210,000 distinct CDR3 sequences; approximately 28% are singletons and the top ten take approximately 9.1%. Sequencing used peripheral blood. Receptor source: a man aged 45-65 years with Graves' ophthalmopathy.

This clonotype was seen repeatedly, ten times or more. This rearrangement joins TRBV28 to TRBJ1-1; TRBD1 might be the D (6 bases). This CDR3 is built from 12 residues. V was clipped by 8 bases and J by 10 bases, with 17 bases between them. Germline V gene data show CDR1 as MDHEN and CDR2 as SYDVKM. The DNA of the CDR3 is TGTGCCAGCCGGAGAGGGGGAAGGTTAGCTTTCTTT. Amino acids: CASRRGGRLAFF.

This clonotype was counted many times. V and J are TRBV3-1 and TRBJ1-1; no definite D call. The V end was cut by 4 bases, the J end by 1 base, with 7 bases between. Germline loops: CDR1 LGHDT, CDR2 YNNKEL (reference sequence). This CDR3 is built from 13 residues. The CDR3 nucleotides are TGTGCCAGCAGCCGGGTGGAGAACACTGAAGCTTTCTTT. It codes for CASSRVENTEAFF.

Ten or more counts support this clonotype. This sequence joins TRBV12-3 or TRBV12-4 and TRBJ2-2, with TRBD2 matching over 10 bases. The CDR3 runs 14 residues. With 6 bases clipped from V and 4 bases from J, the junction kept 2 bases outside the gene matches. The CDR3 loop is CASRGLATTGELFF. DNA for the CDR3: TGTGCCAGCAGGGGACTAGCGACCACCGGGGAGCTGTTTTTT.

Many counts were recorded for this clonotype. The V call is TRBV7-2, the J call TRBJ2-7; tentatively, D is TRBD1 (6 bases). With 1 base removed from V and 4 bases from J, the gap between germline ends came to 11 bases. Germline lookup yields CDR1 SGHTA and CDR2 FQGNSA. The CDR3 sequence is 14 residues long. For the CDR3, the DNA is TGTGCCAGCAGCTTAGATCCAGGGGAATACGAGCAGTACTTC. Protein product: CASSLDPGEYEQYF.

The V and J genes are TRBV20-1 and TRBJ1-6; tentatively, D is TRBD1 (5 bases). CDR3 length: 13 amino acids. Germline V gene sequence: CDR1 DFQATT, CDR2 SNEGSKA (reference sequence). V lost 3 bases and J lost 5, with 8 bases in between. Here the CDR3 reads CSASQGHNSPLHF. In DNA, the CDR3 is TGCAGTGCTAGCCAGGGCCATAATTCACCCCTCCACTTT.